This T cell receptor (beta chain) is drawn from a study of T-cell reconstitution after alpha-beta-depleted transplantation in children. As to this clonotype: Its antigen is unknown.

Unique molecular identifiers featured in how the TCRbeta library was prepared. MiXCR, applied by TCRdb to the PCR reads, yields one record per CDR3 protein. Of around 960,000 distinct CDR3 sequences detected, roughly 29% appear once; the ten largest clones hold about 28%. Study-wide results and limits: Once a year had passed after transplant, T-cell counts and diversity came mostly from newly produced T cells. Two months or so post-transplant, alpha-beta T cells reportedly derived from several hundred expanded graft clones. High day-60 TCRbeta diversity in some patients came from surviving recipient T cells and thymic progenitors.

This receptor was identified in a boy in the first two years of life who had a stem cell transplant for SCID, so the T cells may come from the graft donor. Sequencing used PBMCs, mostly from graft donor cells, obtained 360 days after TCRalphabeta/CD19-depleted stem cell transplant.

The CDR3 loop reads CASTVTGETQYF. The CDR3 nucleotides read TGTGCCAGCACCGTGACAGGGGAGACCCAGTACTTC. This chain uses TRBV6-2 or TRBV6-3 with TRBJ2-5, with 7 bases identical to TRBD1. CDR1 is MNHEY, CDR2 SVGEGT, per germline. The junction had 4 bases not matched to a gene; V was cut back by 7 bases and J by 5 bases. The CDR3 runs 12 residues.